This T cell receptor beta chain was captured by sequencing in a study of blood T cell repertoires in COVID-19. Assay used: immunoSEQ multiplex PCR; TCRdb lists only in-frame clones, some missing. The sample yields some 93,000 clones, around 88% seen once. This TCR was recovered from a woman aged 80 or over with acute or convalescent COVID-19. The sequenced material came from peripheral blood.

The CDR3 bases are TGCGCCAGCAGCTTGCGACTAGCGGGGAGCACAGATACGCAGTATTTT. It codes for CASSLRLAGSTDTQYF. The chain carries TRBV5-1 and TRBJ2-3; 11 bases fit TRBD2. Germline loops: CDR1 SGHRS, CDR2 YFSETQ. There are 16 residues in the CDR3. Germline trimming cut 1 base from V and 0 bases from J; bases unmatched to any gene: 1.